The 22 T cell receptor beta chains below were found in one sample sequenced in a study of shared T cell receptors in the human thymus (dated by TCRdb to the early 2020s). Receptor libraries were prepared by the immunoSEQ multiplex PCR assay. In TCRdb, the immuneACCESS table is reduced to in-frame sequences with V and J assigned. These tables do not hold every clone; where another copy was compared, an unresolved V gene accounts for under half, and the others remain unexplained. The sample includes 500,000 to 850,000 clones, with 80% to 90% observed a single time. Over 0.008% of the sample lies in the top ten. These data also formed part of another study, on human thymus T cells.

The sample comprised thymocytes. These TCRs come from a boy under two years old with a congenital heart defect. Donor details come from another sample of the same person, matched by shared clones.

This clone was recorded only once. V and J are TRBV27 and TRBJ2-1; 14 bases agree with TRBD2. The CDR3 is 17 amino acids. Germline trimming cut 4 bases from V and 6 bases from J; bases unmatched to any gene: 8. Germline CDR1 MNHEY, CDR2 SMNVEV (reference sequence). The CDR3 protein is CASSSGTSGSGGNEQFF. The DNA of the CDR3 is TGTGCCAGCAGTTCGGGGACTAGCGGGAGCGGGGGCAATGAGCAGTTCTTC.

A word on this clone: Distinct nucleotide sequences in the sample also encode this CDR3. V and J are TRBV27 and TRBJ2-7, with TRBD1 matching over 7 bases. The ends lost 4 bases at V and 2 bases at J; junction bases unmatched: 2. The germline V gene encodes CDR1 MNHEY and CDR2 SMNVEV (reference sequence). The CDR3 runs 13 residues. This chain's CDR3 is CASSSGQTYEQYF. The CDR3 DNA reads as TGTGCCAGCAGTTCGGGACAGACCTACGAGCAGTACTTC.

This sequence joins TRBV12-5 and TRBJ2-5; 9 nucleotides line up with TRBD2. Germline assignment: CDR1 LGHNT and CDR2 FRNRAP. This CDR3 region has 16 residues. With V trimmed by 2 bases and J by 2 bases, 6 bases remained unmatched. This CDR3 is CASGLIGLAQQETQYF. The DNA of the CDR3 is TGTGCTAGTGGTTTGATTGGACTAGCGCAACAAGAGACCCAGTACTTC.

V usage is TRBV19 and J usage is TRBJ2-7, with TRBD2 matching over 10 bases. The CDR3 runs 14 residues. V shed 3 bases, J shed 5 bases, and the junction held 4 bases outside the gene matches. Germline assignment: CDR1 LNHDA and CDR2 SQIVND (reference sequence). The CDR3 region is CASSIGTSVDEQYF. For the CDR3, the DNA is TGTGCCAGTAGTATTGGGACTAGCGTTGACGAGCAGTACTTC.

This rearrangement joins TRBV5-6 to TRBJ1-4, with TRBD1 as a possible D gene (6 bases). Trimming removed 4 bases from V and 7 bases from J, with 14 bases in between. The CDR3 contains 14 residues. CDR1 SGHDT and CDR2 YYEEEE come from the germline V gene. The CDR3 region is CASSLQGDLEKLFF. In nucleotides, the CDR3 is TGTGCCAGCAGCCTACAGGGTGACCTTGAAAAACTGTTTTTT.

The V call is TRBV18, the J call TRBJ1-4; TRBD1 agrees at 7 bases. The germline V gene has CDR1 KGHSH and CDR2 LQKENI. Trimming at V came to 3 bases and at J to 0 bases, leaving 7 bases not matched to a gene. CDR3 length: 17 amino acids. The CDR3 nucleotides read TGTGCCAGCTCACCGGGACAGCCATCCGCAACTAATGAAAAACTGTTTTTT. Its protein is CASSPGQPSATNEKLFF.

The genes are TRBV4-3 and TRBJ2-4, with 11 bases that match TRBD2. CDR1 and CDR2 (germline): LGHNA, YSLEER. This CDR3 is 18 amino acids long. V shed 0 bases, J shed 6 bases, and the junction held 10 bases outside the gene matches. CDR3 residues: CASSQDRLLAGVRNIQYF. The CDR3 DNA reads as TGCGCCAGCAGCCAAGATAGGCTACTAGCGGGAGTTAGAAACATTCAGTACTTC.

The chain employs TRBV4-3 and TRBJ1-4, with D possibly matching TRBD1 (5 bases). V gave up 4 bases and J gave up 4 bases, with 16 bases separating them. This CDR3 comprises 16 residues. Per the germline V gene, CDR1 is LGHNA and CDR2 is YSLEER. CDR3 sequence (DNA): TGCGCCAGCAGCCCAGGGCCTCCTGGTCGTAATGAAAAACTGTTTTTT. This translates into CASSPGPPGRNEKLFF.

This clone was seen once. V is TRBV5-6 and J is TRBJ1-3; TRBD1 agrees at 8 bases. This CDR3 has 17 residues. The V gene end was trimmed by 6 bases and the J gene end by 0 bases; junction bases not matched to a gene: 11. Germline V CDR1 and CDR2: SGHDT, YYEEEE. The CDR3 here is CASNLGQDLSSGNTIYF. In DNA, the CDR3 is TGTGCCAGCAACCTGGGACAGGACTTAAGCTCTGGAAACACCATATATTTT.

The V and J genes are TRBV7-9 and TRBJ1-1; D unclear. Between the trimmed V and J ends, which lost 2 bases and 0 bases, there was a span of 16 bases. Germline values: CDR1 SEHNR, CDR2 FQNEAQ (reference sequence). The CDR3 contains 17 residues. The CDR3 nucleotides are TGTGCCAGCAGCTTAATCCCGCAGACTGAACTGAACACTGAAGCTTTCTTT. Its protein is CASSLIPQTELNTEAFF.

The V and J genes are TRBV9 and TRBJ2-2; a weak D match, TRBD2 (7 bases). The CDR3 spans 17 residues. Germline V gives CDR1 SGDLS, CDR2 YYNGEE. V lost 0 bases and J lost 4, with 16 bases in between. CDR3 nucleotide sequence: TGTGCCAGCAGCGTAGAACGTGGGGGGGCCGGCACCGGGGAGCTGTTTTTT. Its protein is CASSVERGGAGTGELFF.

As for this clone: Other DNA sequences in the sample encode the same CDR3. The chain couples TRBV6-5 to TRBJ1-2, with TRBD1 matching over 7 bases. Germline CDR1 MNHEY, CDR2 SVGAGI. The CDR3 extends over 14 amino acids. V gave up 6 bases and J gave up 0 bases; unmatched junction bases: 4. In DNA form, the CDR3 reads TGTGCCAGCAGCCGGACAGGAGCTAACTATGGCTACACCTTC. It yields the protein CASSRTGANYGYTF.

The sample holds a few counts of this clone. The chain is built from TRBV19 and TRBJ1-2; no definite D call. The CDR3 consists of 11 residues. From germline, CDR1 is LNHDA and CDR2 SQIVND (reference sequence). V dropped 4 bases and J dropped 8 bases, with 8 bases sitting between them. CDR3 sequence: CASSRGKGYTF. In DNA, the CDR3 is TGTGCCAGTAGTAGAGGGAAAGGCTACACCTTC.

The V gene is TRBV27, the J gene TRBJ2-5; TRBD2 matches at 9 bases. Germline loops: CDR1 MNHEY, CDR2 SMNVEV (reference sequence). This CDR3 is built from 15 residues. J was trimmed by 4 bases and V by 6 bases; bases with no gene match: 9. The CDR3 sequence: CASRRHSGSIETQYF. The CDR3 DNA reads TGTGCCAGCAGAAGACATAGCGGGAGTATAGAGACCCAGTACTTC.

The V and J genes are TRBV19 and TRBJ2-6; 8 nucleotides align to TRBD1. CDR1 and CDR2 from the germline V gene are LNHDA and SQIVND (reference sequence). CDR3 length: 16 residues. J was trimmed by 4 bases and V by 5 bases; bases with no gene match: 7. The CDR3 loop is CASSLQGVAGANVLTF. The CDR3 DNA reads as TGTGCCAGTAGTCTACAGGGGGTGGCGGGGGCCAACGTCCTGACTTTC.

The V call is TRBV12-5, the J call TRBJ2-3; 8 bases agree with TRBD1. Germline CDR1 reads LGHNT; CDR2 reads FRNRAP. The CDR3 is 14 amino acids. Losses at the gene ends were 6 bases for V and 2 bases for J; bases not matched to a gene: 4. CDR3 bases: TGTGCTAGTGGACGGGACAGGTCCACAGATACGCAGTATTTT. Translating gives CASGRDRSTDTQYF.

DNA of the CDR3: TGTGCCAGCAGTTTATGGTCCGGGACACTTAAGAACACTGAAGCTTTCTTT. This gives the protein CASSLWSGTLKNTEAFF. The genes are TRBV28 and TRBJ1-1; D is possibly TRBD1 (6 bases). The ends were cut back, 0 bases at V and 1 base at J, with 15 bases in the middle. There are 17 residues in the CDR3. Germline CDR1 MDHEN, CDR2 SYDVKM.

Comments on this clone: One end of the junction fails to match germline, which may point to a read error. This rearrangement joins TRBV6-1 to TRBJ1-6; D gene ambiguous. Germline V gene lookup returns CDR1 MNHNS and CDR2 SASEGT. This CDR3 has 12 residues. The CDR3 DNA follows: TGTGCCGGCAGCTCCTATAATTCCCCCCTCCACTTT. Translating it yields CAGSSYNSPLHF.

In regard to this clone: Germline and junction disagree at one end, which may indicate a read error. Within the sample, other DNA sequences also encode this same CDR3. This chain connects TRBV19 to TRBJ1-6; maybe TRBD1 (5 bases). Germline V lookup: CDR1 LNHDA, CDR2 SQIVND (reference sequence). This CDR3 is 15 amino acids long. The CDR3, as DNA: TGTGCCAGTAAAAGGTCCGGGGGAGATAATTCCCCCCTCCACTTT. Translated, it gives CASKRSGGDNSPLHF. The complete variable domain, with remaining parts taken from reference TRBV19 and TRBJ1-6, reads DGGITQSPKYLFRKEGQNVTLSCEQNLNHDAMYWYRQDPGQGLRLIYYSQIVNDFQKGDIAEGYSVSREKKESFPLTVTSAQKNPTAFYLCASKRSGGDNSPLHFGNGTRLTVT.

The chain couples TRBV5-6 to TRBJ1-2, with D unclear. V lost 0 bases, J lost 8 bases, and 20 bases lay in between. CDR1 SGHDT and CDR2 YYEEEE come from the germline V gene. The CDR3 covers 16 residues. The CDR3 protein is CASSLGHTGNLGGYTF. CDR3 sequence (DNA): TGTGCCAGCAGCTTGGGGCATACCGGGAACCTCGGGGGCTACACCTTC.

The chain has TRBV9 and TRBJ2-7, with D maybe TRBD2 (6 bases). V lost 0 bases and J 0 bases, leaving 10 bases between the germline ends. Germline CDR1 and CDR2: SGDLS and YYNGEE. The CDR3 extends over 15 amino acids. CDR3 sequence: CASSVGGGNSYEQYF. In DNA form, the CDR3 reads TGTGCCAGCAGCGTAGGAGGAGGGAACTCCTACGAGCAGTACTTC.

The J gene is TRBJ2-1, the V gene TRBV10-2; 9 bases are a match to TRBD2. The germline CDR1 and CDR2 sequences are WSHSY and SAAADI. The V gene end was trimmed by 6 bases and the J gene end by 12 bases; junction bases not matched to a gene: 15. This CDR3 spans 15 amino acids. The CDR3 spells CASSHFGTSPFWQFF. CDR3 in DNA: TGCGCCAGCAGCCATTTTGGGACTAGCCCATTCTGGCAGTTCTTC.